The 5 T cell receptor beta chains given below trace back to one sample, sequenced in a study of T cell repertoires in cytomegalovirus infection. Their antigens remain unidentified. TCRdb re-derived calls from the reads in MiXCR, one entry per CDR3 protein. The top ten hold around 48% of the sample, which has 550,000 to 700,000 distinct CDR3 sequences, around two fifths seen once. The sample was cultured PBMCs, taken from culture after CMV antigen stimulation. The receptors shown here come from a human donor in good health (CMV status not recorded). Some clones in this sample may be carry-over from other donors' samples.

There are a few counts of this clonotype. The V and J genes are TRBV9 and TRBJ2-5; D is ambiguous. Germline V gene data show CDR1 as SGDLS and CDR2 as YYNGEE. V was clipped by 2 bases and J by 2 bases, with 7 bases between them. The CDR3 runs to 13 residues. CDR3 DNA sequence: TGTGCCAGCAGCGTCGGAACTCAAGAGACCCAGTACTTC. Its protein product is CASSVGTQETQYF.

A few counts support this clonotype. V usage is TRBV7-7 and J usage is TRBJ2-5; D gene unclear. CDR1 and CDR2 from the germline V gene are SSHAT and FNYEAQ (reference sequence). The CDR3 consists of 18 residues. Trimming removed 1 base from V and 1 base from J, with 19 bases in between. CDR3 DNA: TGTGCCAGCAGCTTAGATTTCAGTGCCGCCGCTTCCCAAGAGACCCAGTACTTC. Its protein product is CASSLDFSAAASQETQYF.

The CDR3 is CASSSPPLAGESYNEQFF. The CDR3 DNA is TGTGCCAGCAGCTCCCCGCCACTAGCGGGAGAGTCCTACAATGAGCAGTTCTTC. V usage is TRBV7-6 and J usage is TRBJ2-1; TRBD2 agrees at 11 bases. The CDR3 is 18 amino acids. Trimming took 4 bases from V and 1 from J; bases not matched to a gene: 9. Germline-derived CDR1 and CDR2 are SGHVS and FNYEAQ.

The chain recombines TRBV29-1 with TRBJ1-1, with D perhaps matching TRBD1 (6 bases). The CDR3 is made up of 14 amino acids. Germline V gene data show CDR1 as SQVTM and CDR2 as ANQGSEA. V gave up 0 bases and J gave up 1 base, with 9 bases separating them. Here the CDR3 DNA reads TGCAGCGTTGAAGACAGGGGCCGGAACACTGAAGCTTTCTTT. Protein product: CSVEDRGRNTEAFF.

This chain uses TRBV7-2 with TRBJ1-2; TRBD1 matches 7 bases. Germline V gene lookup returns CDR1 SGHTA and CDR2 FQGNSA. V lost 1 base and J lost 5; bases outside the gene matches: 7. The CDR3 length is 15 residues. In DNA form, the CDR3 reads TGTGCCAGCAGCTTAGACAGGGAGACAGGGTATGGCTACACCTTC. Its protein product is CASSLDRETGYGYTF.